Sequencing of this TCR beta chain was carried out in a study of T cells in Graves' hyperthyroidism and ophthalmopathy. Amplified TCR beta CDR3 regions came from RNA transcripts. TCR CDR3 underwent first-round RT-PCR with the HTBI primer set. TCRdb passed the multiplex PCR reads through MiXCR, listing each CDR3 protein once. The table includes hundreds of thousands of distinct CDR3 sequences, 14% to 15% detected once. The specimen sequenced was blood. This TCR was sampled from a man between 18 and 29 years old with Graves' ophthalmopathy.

CDR3 in amino acids: CASSIDSGWRQPQHF. The CDR3 region has the DNA TGTGCCAGTAGTATAGATTCAGGGTGGCGGCAGCCCCAGCATTTT. The J gene is TRBJ1-5, the V gene TRBV19; tentatively, D is TRBD1 (5 bases). Germline V CDR1 and CDR2: LNHDA, SQIVND (reference sequence). Trimming shortened V by 0 bases and J by 7 bases, and 13 bases separated the two germline ends. This CDR3 comprises 15 residues.